The 4 T cell receptor beta chains in this list originate from one sample, sequenced in a study of molecular identifiers for immune sequencing clone quantification. TCRdb re-called the PCR reads through MiXCR, storing one row per CDR3 protein. This table holds tens of thousands of distinct CDR3 sequences, under 20% found once. Sequences were obtained from naive CD8+ T cells from blood, with Jurkat cell RNA spiked in. Indicated subset: FACS-sorted CD8+CD4-CCR7+CD45RA+ naive T cells. All receptors come from a human donor in good health. Some libraries in this study had Jurkat cell RNA spiked in.

This clonotype occurred many times. The chain combines TRBV29-1 with TRBJ2-2; no definite D call. Trimming took off 3 bases at V and 2 bases at J, with 4 bases between the two ends. CDR3 length equals 12 residues. Germline V gene data show CDR1 as SQVTM and CDR2 as ANQGSEA. The CDR3 DNA follows: TGCAGCGTTGACACAAACACCGGGGAGCTGTTTTTT. It is translated as CSVDTNTGELFF.

To note about this clonotype: Since no conserved phenylalanine or tryptophan closes the CDR3, a read error is the likely cause. The rearrangement uses TRBV15 and TRBJ1-6; D is ambiguous. V lost 6 bases to trimming and J lost 9 bases, with 12 bases between them. Per the germline V gene, CDR1 is LNHNV and CDR2 is YYDKDF (reference sequence). The CDR3 is 13 amino acids. CDR3 loop: CATSGDISSPLHS. The CDR3 DNA is TGTGCCACCAGTGGTGATATAAGTTCACCCCTCCACTCT.

This clonotype was counted ten times or more. The rearrangement joins TRBV7-6 to TRBJ2-2; D may be TRBD1 (5 bases). With 1 base removed from V and 0 bases from J, the gap between germline ends came to 9 bases. Germline CDR1 and CDR2: SGHVS and FNYEAQ. This CDR3 contains 16 residues. CDR3 coding DNA: TGTGCCAGCAGCTTAGTGCCAGGGACGAACACCGGGGAGCTGTTTTTT. Translating gives CASSLVPGTNTGELFF.

This clonotype was counted many times. The CDR3 region has the DNA TGCGCCAGCAGAGGAGAGTCGGGGGATACGCAGTATTTT. It yields the protein CASRGESGDTQYF. The chain links TRBV5-1 to TRBJ2-3; D may be TRBD2 (5 bases). Germline CDR1 reads SGHRS; CDR2 reads YFSETQ. This CDR3 comprises 13 residues. V dropped 5 bases and J dropped 6 bases, with 13 bases sitting between them.